This record concerns one TCR beta chain sequence. It has no known antigen specificity. Base qualities were left out, and no much larger clone turns up one base away. The sample's time point label is to be understood as: about 28 days (+/-7) after the second vaccine dose. The label giving this sample's treatment or condition can be read as: meningococcal conjugate vaccine given as trial control. The vaccinee samples were drawn from two UK trials, COV001 and COV002, one of which was a single-blind randomized controlled phase 2/3 trial testing AZD1222 (ChAdOx1 nCoV-19) in healthy adults. For TCRbeta chain sequencing, PBMC samples were collected from trial participants at day 0 and at day 28 after the second dose. These data belong to a study of T cell responses to AZD1222 COVID-19 vaccine (dated by TCRdb to the early 2020s). Concerning the study at large: TCR sequencing covered some 240 trial participants: approximately 200 given two doses of AZD1222 and around 26 given two doses of MenACWY control vaccine. Trial participants were enrolled by age into subgroups of 18-55, 56-69 and 70-plus years, and roughly 160, 29 and 62 TCR-sequenced participants, respectively, were included in these subgroups. Study-wide findings and limitations: Reportedly, almost half of the unique spike-specific TCRs recognized epitopes lying outside the regions that are mutated in the B.1.351 and B.1.1.7 variants. Spike-specific TCR breadth and depth rose significantly after two AZD1222 doses compared with day 0 and with MenACWY recipients. The 56-69-year group was small, and its depth increase did not reach significance, likely because of low power. Because no samples from the day 14 peak response were available, repertoires could be characterized only after the peak T cell response. CD4 TCRs associated with the vaccine covered the entire spike protein, and the dominant responses were in regions 160-218 and 743-854. Conclusions about previously exposed vaccinees are limited because only a handful of AZD1222 recipients were SARS-CoV-2 seropositive at baseline. Most participants were white British and females outnumbered males, and the authors suggested that clonal diversity may have been underestimated.

CDR1 SGHRS and CDR2 YFSETQ are derived from the germline V gene. Germline trimming: 4 bases from V, 2 bases from J; junction bases outside gene matches: 4. The CDR3 sequence holds 15 residues, the cysteine and phenylalanine included. Only the CDR3 portion is preserved as DNA: 45 bases, with reading frame beginning at the first base. The CDR3 regions of human TCRbeta chains were analyzed by immunosequencing. In the original analysis: Repertoire TCRs were matched against a reference library of SARS-CoV-2-specific TCRs generated with the MIRA antigen-specificity platform. Breadth was defined as the fraction of unique TCRs that were SARS-CoV-2-associated, and depth was defined as the fraction of total T cells that were SARS-CoV-2-associated. Using the MIRA data, every spike-specific TCR was mapped to the spike region that the TCR reacted to and assigned to either a CD4 or a CD8 class. Log10-transformed breadth and depth values were compared by one-way ANOVA with Sidak's multiple comparisons tests. TCRdb retrieved this table from immuneACCESS and kept in-frame rearrangements only. Not all clones are present; in checked studies, unresolved V genes account for under half, and no reason is known for the remainder. V and J calls and clone size follow that table, whereas D and trimming were derived from the DNA. Counted in this sample were about 120,000 clones; 75% to 95% of them appeared once. The biggest ten clones account for 3.5% to 4.5% of the sample.

The source was peripheral blood, collected 28 days after the second dose of the MenACWY control vaccine. The chain employs TRBV5-1 and TRBJ2-2; 8 junctional bases match TRBD2. The clonotype originates from an adult who received the MenACWY meningococcal vaccine as a control. Read as DNA, the sequence is TGCGCCAGCAGCCCTTGGACTAGCAACACCGGGGAGCTGTTTTTT. Its product reads: CASSPWTSNTGELFF.